This TCR beta chain was recorded in a study of cytomegalovirus exposure and HLA in healthy donors. This clone was counted only a few times. Its antigen is currently unknown. V was trimmed by 5 bases and J by 0 bases, leaving 20 bases between them. Looked up from germline, CDR1 is SEHNR and CDR2 is FQNEAQ (reference sequence). The CDR3 length is 19 residues. PCR primers comprised 60 Vbeta and 13 Jbeta primers. Libraries were prepared by immunoSEQ multiplex PCR; TCRdb keeps only in-frame clonotypes and omits some of them. The table shows under 300,000 clones, with roughly 70% occurring only once. Study observations and caveats: Several top significant clusters appeared, in a later analysis, to be linked to common viral pathogens. There were around 160 TCR beta chains listed as cytomegalovirus-associated.

The V call is TRBV7-9, the J call TRBJ2-6; tentatively, D is TRBD1 (6 bases). The sample consisted of PBMCs. This clonotype was sampled from a female donor in good health and CMV-seronegative. The CDR3 here is CASSPGRQATSSGANVLTF. CDR3 bases: TGTGCCAGCAGCCCAGGTAGACAGGCGACGAGCTCTGGGGCCAACGTCCTGACTTTC.